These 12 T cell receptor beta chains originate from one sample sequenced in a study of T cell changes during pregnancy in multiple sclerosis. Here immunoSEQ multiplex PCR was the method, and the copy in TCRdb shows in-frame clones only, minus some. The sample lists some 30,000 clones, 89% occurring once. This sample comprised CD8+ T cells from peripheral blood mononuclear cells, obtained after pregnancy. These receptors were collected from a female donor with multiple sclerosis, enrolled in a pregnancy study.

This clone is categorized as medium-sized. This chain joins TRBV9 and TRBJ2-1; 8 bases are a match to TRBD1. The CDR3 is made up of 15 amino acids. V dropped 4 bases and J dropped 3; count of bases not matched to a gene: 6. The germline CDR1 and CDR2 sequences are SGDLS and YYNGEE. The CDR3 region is CASSSTGTGYNEQFF. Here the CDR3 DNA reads TGTGCCAGCAGCTCGACCGGGACAGGCTACAATGAGCAGTTCTTC.

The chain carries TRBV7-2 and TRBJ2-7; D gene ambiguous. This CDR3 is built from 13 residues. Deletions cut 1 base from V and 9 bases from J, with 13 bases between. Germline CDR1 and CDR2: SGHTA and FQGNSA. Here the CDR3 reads CASSLGTVVWQYF. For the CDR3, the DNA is TGTGCCAGCAGCTTAGGCACAGTGGTGTGGCAGTACTTC.

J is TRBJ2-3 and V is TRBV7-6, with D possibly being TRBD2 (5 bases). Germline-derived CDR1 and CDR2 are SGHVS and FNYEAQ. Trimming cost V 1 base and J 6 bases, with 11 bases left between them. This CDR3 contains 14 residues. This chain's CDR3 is CASSLEAERDTQYF. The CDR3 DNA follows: TGTGCCAGCAGCTTAGAGGCAGAGCGGGATACGCAGTATTTT. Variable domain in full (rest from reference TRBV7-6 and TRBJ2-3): GAGVSQSPRYKVTKRGQDVALRCDPISGHVSLYWYRQALGQGPEFLTYFNYEAQQDKSGLPNDRFSAERPEGSISTLTIQRTEQRDSAMYRCASSLEAERDTQYFGPGTRLTVL.

The CDR3 loop is CASSPDIAAYNEQFF. CDR3 coding DNA: TGTGCCAGCAGCCCGGACATAGCCGCCTACAATGAGCAGTTCTTC. The V and J genes are TRBV5-4 and TRBJ2-1, with a possible D match to TRBD1 (5 bases). Trimming pared 4 bases from V and 2 bases from J, leaving 13 bases between. The CDR3 extends over 15 amino acids. CDR1 is SGHNT, CDR2 YYREEE, per germline (reference sequence).

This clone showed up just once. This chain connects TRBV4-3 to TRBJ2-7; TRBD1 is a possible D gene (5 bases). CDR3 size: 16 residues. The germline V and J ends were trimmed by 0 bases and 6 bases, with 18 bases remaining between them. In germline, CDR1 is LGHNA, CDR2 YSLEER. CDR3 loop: CASSQDIQVMVGEQYF. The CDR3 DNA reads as TGCGCCAGCAGCCAAGATATACAGGTTATGGTGGGCGAGCAGTACTTC.

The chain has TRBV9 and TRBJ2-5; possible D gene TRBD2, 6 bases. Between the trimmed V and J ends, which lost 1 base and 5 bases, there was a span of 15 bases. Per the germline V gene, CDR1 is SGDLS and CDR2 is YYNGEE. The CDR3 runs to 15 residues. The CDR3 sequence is CASSVTDGGGETQYF. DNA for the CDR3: TGTGCCAGCAGCGTAACGGACGGGGGTGGCGAGACCCAGTACTTC.

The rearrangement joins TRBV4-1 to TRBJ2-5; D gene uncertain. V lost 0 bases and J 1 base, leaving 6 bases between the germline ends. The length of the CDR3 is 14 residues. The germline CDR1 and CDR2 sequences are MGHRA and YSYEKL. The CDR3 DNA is TGCGCCAGCAGCCAAGATGGAGTCCAAGAGACCCAGTACTTC. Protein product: CASSQDGVQETQYF.

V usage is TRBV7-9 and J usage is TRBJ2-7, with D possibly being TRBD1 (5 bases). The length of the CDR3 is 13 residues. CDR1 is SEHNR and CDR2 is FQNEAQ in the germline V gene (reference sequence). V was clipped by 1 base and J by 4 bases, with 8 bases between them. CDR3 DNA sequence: TGTGCCAGCAGCTTAGTGGCAGGGTACGAGCAGTACTTC. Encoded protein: CASSLVAGYEQYF.

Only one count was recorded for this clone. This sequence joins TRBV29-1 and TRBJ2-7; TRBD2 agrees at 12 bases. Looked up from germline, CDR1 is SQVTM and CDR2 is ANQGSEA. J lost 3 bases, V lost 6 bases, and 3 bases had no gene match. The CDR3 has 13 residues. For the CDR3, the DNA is TGCAGCGTAGGACTAGCGGGAATCTACGAGCAGTACTTC. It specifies CSVGLAGIYEQYF.

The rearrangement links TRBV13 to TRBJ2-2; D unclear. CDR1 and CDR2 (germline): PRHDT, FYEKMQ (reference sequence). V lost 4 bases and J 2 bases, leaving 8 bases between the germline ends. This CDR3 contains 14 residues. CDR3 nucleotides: TGTGCCAGCAGCTCCGACATAAACACCGGGGAGCTGTTTTTT. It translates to CASSSDINTGELFF.

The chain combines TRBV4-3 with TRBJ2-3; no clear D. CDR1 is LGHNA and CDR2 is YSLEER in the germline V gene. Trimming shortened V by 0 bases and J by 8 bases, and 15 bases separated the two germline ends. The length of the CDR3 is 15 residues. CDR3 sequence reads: CASSQDFAEDLTQYF. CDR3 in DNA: TGCGCCAGCAGCCAAGATTTTGCGGAAGACCTTACGCAGTATTTT.

CDR3 amino acids: CSVPDSSSGNTIYF. DNA for the CDR3: TGCAGCGTCCCGGACAGCAGCTCTGGAAACACCATATATTTT. The chain carries TRBV29-1 and TRBJ1-3; tentatively, D is TRBD1 (6 bases). Germline V gene sequence: CDR1 SQVTM, CDR2 ANQGSEA. V lost 6 bases and J 0 bases, leaving 12 bases between the germline ends. The CDR3 runs to 14 residues.